The entry below describes one T cell receptor (beta chain). The target of this receptor is not known. Per-nucleotide qualities are absent, and no much larger clonotype sits a single base away. The library was generated by the immunoSEQ multiplex PCR assay. The deep sequencing platform assayed about 10^5 TCR templates per sample. Genomic DNA extracted from sorted T cells was used for TCRbeta CDR3 sequencing. The paper's processing steps were these. The R programming language was used for the clonal analysis of the TCRbeta CDR3 data. Unstimulated samples were compared with post-reaction CFSE-low samples to define alloreactive CD4+ and CD8+ clones. Alloreactive CD4+ clones were assigned to regulatory or non-regulatory origin by matching sequences to sorted unstimulated Treg and non-Treg repertoires. Entries here come from immuneACCESS through TCRdb and include only in-frame sequences with V and J called. Some clones fail to appear in such tables; in the studies checked, an unresolved V gene covers under half of the shortfall, and the cause of the remainder is unknown. D and trimming come from the DNA, and the V and J calls and clone size come from that table. Recorded for this sample are 65,000 to 90,000 clones; 90% to 95% of them occurred a single time. The top ten clonotypes cover approximately 5.3% of the sample.

V is reduced by 2 bases and J by 7 bases, leaving a spacing of 9 bases between them. The germline V gene encodes CDR1 SGHNT and CDR2 YYREEE (reference sequence). There are 12 amino acids in the CDR3, from cysteine to phenylalanine inclusive. Only the CDR3 DNA is retained, 36 bases long and in frame from the first base. Sorted unstimulated T cells and proliferating T cells recovered from mixed lymphocyte reactions underwent TCRbeta CDR3 sequencing. Fresh whole blood from nine to eleven HLA-typed healthy donors was used to isolate PBMCs. This record belongs to a study of siplizumab effects on memory and regulatory T cells (dated by TCRdb to 2018 to 2020). Broadly, across the study: The effect of the anti-CD2 antibody siplizumab on alloreactive T-cell subsets was examined in allogeneic mixed lymphocyte reactions constructed from human PBMCs. General findings and caveats noted by the study authors: Whether proliferating Tregs from siplizumab cultures were suppressive was not functionally confirmed. Compared with memory T cells, unstimulated naive T cells appeared more diverse, and naive cells seemed to make a substantial contribution to the alloresponse. Siplizumab significantly reduced the cumulative frequency of alloreactive sequences traceable to unstimulated CD4+ memory T cells. Because sequences below about 10^-5 frequency were poorly captured, only a minor fraction of alloreactive clones could be mapped to unstimulated subsets. Among mappable alloreactive CD4+ clones, the Treg-derived fraction averaged approximately 69% with siplizumab versus 25% to 30% in control reactions. Roughly 75-96% of proliferating CD4+ or CD8+ clones could not be assigned a naive or memory phenotype.

The sequence derives from a human donor in good health. The sample was CD8+ T cells sorted from blood. The V gene is TRBV5-4 and the J gene is TRBJ1-1; confidence is insufficient to name the D gene. Read as DNA, the sequence is TGTGCCAGCAGCTTTACCGGGGTTGAAGCTTTCTTT. It translates to CASSFTGVEAFF.